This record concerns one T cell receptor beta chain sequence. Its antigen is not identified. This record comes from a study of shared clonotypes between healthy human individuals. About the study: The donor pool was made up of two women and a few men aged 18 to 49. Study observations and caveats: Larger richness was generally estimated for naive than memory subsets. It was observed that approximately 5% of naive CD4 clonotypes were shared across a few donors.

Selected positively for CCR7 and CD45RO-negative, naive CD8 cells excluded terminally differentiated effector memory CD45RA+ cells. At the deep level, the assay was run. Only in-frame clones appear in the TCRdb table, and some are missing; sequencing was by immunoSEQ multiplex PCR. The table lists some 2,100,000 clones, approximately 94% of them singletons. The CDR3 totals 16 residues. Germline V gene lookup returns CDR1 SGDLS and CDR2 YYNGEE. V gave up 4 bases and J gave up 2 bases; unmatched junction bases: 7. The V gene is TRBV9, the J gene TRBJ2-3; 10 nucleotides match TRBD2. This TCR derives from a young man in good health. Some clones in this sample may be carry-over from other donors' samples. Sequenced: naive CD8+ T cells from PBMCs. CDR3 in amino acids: CASSPRAGGLTDTQYF. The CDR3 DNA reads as TGTGCCAGCAGCCCACGAGCGGGAGGGCTCACAGATACGCAGTATTTT.